The present TCR beta chain was sequenced within a study of Ad26.COV2.S vaccination and SARS-CoV-2 variants. Study details: Participants got Ad26.COV2.S intramuscularly, once or twice 56 days apart. Findings and caveats of the study: Spike-specific TCR breadth was greater in vaccine than placebo recipients. Similar non-spike TCR breadth was seen in vaccine and placebo recipients.

TCRdb keeps only in-frame clones here, not all; method: immunoSEQ multiplex PCR. The sample lists about 350,000 clones; 80% to 90% were seen once. Treatment defined: some 20 received Ad26.COV2.S at low or high dose, single or two shots; about five received placebo; per-sample allocation not given. Sampling happened 63 days after the first vaccine or placebo injection. Boston supplied an adult donor aged 18-55 years. Regarding this clone: The antigen is not known.

The sequence came from a person aged 18-60 years who received the Ad26.COV2.S COVID-19 vaccine or a placebo. This material consisted of peripheral blood, taken in a trial of Ad26.COV2.S vaccine versus placebo.

CDR3 sequence (DNA): TGCGCCAGCAGCGACCGGGACAGCAAGAACACTGAAGCTTTCTTT. This gives the protein CASSDRDSKNTEAFF. This sequence joins TRBV5-1 and TRBJ1-1, with 7 positions matching TRBD1. Germline CDR1 SGHRS, CDR2 YFSETQ. V dropped 4 bases and J dropped 1; count of bases not matched to a gene: 7. CDR3 size: 15 residues.